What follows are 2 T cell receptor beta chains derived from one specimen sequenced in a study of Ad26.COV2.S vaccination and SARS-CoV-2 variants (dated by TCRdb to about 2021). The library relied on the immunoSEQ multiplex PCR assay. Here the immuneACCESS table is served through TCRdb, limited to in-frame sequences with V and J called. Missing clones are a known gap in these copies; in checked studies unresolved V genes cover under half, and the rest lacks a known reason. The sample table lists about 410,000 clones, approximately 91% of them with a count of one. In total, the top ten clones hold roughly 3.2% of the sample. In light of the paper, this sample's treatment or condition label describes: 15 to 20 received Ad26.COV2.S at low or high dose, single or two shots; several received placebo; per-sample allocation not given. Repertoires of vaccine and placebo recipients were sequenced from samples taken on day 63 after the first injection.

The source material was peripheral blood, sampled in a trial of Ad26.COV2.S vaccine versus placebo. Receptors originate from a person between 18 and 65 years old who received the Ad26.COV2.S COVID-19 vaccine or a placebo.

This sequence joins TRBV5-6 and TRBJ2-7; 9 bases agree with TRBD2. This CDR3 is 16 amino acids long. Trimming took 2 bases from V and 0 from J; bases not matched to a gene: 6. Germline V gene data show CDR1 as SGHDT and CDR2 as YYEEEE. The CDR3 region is CASSFTATSGSYEQYF. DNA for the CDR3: TGTGCCAGCAGCTTCACGGCGACTAGCGGCTCCTACGAGCAGTACTTC. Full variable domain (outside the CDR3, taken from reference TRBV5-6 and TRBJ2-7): DAGVTQSPTHLIKTRGQQVTLRCSPKSGHDTVSWYQQALGQGPQFIFQYYEEEERQRGNFPDRFSGHQFPNYSSELNVNALLLGDSALYLCASSFTATSGSYEQYFGPGTRLTVT.

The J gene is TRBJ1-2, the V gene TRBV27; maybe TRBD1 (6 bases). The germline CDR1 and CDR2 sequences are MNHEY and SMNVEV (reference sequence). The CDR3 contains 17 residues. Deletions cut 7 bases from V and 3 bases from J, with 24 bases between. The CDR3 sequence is CASKALADRKLYYGYTF. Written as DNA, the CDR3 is TGTGCCAGCAAAGCCCTCGCGGACAGAAAACTTTACTATGGCTACACCTTC.